This TCR beta chain was recorded in a study of blood T cell repertoires in COVID-19. Some clones are missing from TCRdb's copy, which holds only in-frame ones; the method was immunoSEQ multiplex PCR. The data hold about 120,000 clones, with 65% to 90% observed a single time. V lost 5 bases and J 2 bases, leaving 10 bases between the germline ends. This CDR3 spans 13 amino acids. Germline CDR1 is SGHNT and CDR2 is YYREEE (reference sequence). The chain combines TRBV5-4 with TRBJ1-2; D remains ambiguous. The sequence was obtained from a woman older than 75 with acute or convalescent COVID-19. Sequenced sample: peripheral blood. This CDR3 reads CASSPDTNYGYTF. CDR3 nucleotide sequence: TGTGCCAGCAGTCCAGACACGAACTATGGCTACACCTTC. The complete variable domain, with remaining parts taken from reference TRBV5-4 and TRBJ1-2, reads ETGVTQSPTHLIKTRGQQVTLRCSSQSGHNTVSWYQQALGQGPQFIFQYYREEENGRGNFPPRFSGLQFPNYSSELNVNALELDDSALYLCASSPDTNYGYTFGSGTRLTVV.